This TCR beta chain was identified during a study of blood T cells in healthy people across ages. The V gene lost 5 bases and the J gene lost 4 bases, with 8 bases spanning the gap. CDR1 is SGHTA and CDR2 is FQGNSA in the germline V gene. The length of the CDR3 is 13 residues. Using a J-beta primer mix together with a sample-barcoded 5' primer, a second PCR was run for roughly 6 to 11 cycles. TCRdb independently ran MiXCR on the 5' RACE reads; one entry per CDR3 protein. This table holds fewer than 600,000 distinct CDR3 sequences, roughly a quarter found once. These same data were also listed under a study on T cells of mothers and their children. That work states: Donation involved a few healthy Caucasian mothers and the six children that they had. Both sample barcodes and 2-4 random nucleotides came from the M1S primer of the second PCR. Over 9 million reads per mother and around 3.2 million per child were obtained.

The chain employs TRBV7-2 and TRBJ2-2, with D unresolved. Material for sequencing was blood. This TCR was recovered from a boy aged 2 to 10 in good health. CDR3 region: CASSLRATGELFF. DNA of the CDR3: TGTGCCAGCAGCCTCCGGGCCACCGGGGAGCTGTTTTTT.